Reported below is one T cell receptor (beta chain). The antigen is undetermined. This clone may be a read error of a much larger clone one base away. The sample comes from a study of T cells in Graves' hyperthyroidism and ophthalmopathy. Study-wide results and limits: Most clonotypes expanded in thyroid above 0.001 were likewise present in blood.

The investigators amplified TCR beta CDR3 regions from RNA transcripts. HTBI primers were used for first-round RT-PCR of the TCR CDR3. TCRdb used MiXCR to reprocess the multiplex PCR reads, holding one entry per CDR3 protein. The table records around 530,000 distinct CDR3 sequences, roughly 17% of them present only once. V shed 4 bases and J shed 4 bases, with 10 bases lying between them. The CDR3 extends over 13 amino acids. Diagnostic decisions used clinical symptoms, serum thyroxine and TRAb, thyroid ultrasound and orbital computed tomography. A roughly 9.3 ml volume of fresh peripheral blood provided the PBMCs.

The TCR sequence derives from a woman aged 18-29 years with Graves' ophthalmopathy. V and J are TRBV12-3 or TRBV12-4 and TRBJ1-1; tentatively, D is TRBD1 (6 bases). Specimen: blood. The CDR3 DNA reads TGTGCCAGCAGTTGGGACAAGGCCACTGAAGCTTTCTTT. This sequence encodes CASSWDKATEAFF.